The 27 T cell receptor beta chains below all came from one sample that was sequenced in a study of T cell responses to AZD1222 COVID-19 vaccine. Data came from immunoSEQ multiplex PCR; TCRdb stores just in-frame clones and leaves some out. The profile shows 110,000 or so clones, roughly 85% of them singletons. Sequenced material: peripheral blood, taken on day 0 of AZD1222 vaccination. These receptors were taken from an adult in good health.

This clone has more than one count but fewer than ten. This chain links TRBV6-1 with TRBJ2-7; 10 positions agree with TRBD1. CDR1 is MNHNS and CDR2 is SASEGT in the germline V gene. The CDR3 length is 16 residues. Trimming cost V 4 bases and J 4 bases; bases outside gene matches: 10. CDR3 protein: CASSGDPGTGAYEQYF. In DNA form, the CDR3 reads TGTGCCAGCAGTGGAGACCCCGGGACAGGGGCATACGAGCAGTACTTC.

The chain joins TRBV2 to TRBJ2-7, with D possibly called TRBD1 or TRBD2 (6 bases each). This CDR3 spans 12 amino acids. Germline CDR1 is SNHLY and CDR2 is FYNNEI. V lost 8 bases and J lost 6, with 14 bases in between. CDR3 nucleotides: TGTGCCAGCTCCCGGGGGCCCTCCGAGCAGTACTTC. Protein product: CASSRGPSEQYF.

The genes are TRBV2 and TRBJ1-5; D remains unclear. With 3 bases removed from V and 2 bases from J, the gap between germline ends came to 11 bases. Germline lookup yields CDR1 SNHLY and CDR2 FYNNEI. The CDR3 is made up of 15 amino acids. The CDR3 sequence: CASSEGRVGNQPQHF. CDR3 in DNA: TGTGCCAGCAGTGAGGGGAGGGTGGGCAATCAGCCCCAGCATTTT. Full variable domain (remainder filled in from reference TRBV2 and TRBJ1-5): EPEVTQTPSHQVTQMGQEVILRCVPISNHLYFYWYRQILGQKVEFLVSFYNNEISEKSEIFDDQFSVERPDGSNFTLKIRSTKLEDSAMYFCASSEGRVGNQPQHFGDGTRLSIL.

The chain recombines TRBV14 with TRBJ1-6; TRBD1 might be the D (6 bases). In germline, CDR1 is SGHDN, CDR2 FVKESK. V lost 4 bases, J lost 7 bases, and 8 bases lay in between. CDR3 length: 13 residues. The chain's CDR3 is CASSRDRNSPLHF. CDR3 nucleotides: TGTGCCAGCAGCCGAGACAGGAATTCACCCCTCCACTTT.

The gene calls are TRBV14 and TRBJ1-6, with D possibly matching TRBD1 (5 bases). Germline lookup yields CDR1 SGHDN and CDR2 FVKESK. The CDR3 runs to 17 residues. Trimming took off 3 bases at V and 9 bases at J, with 21 bases between the two ends. Here the CDR3 reads CASSQGGYPAMGSPLHF. In DNA form, the CDR3 reads TGTGCCAGCAGCCAGGGGGGGTACCCAGCCATGGGTTCACCCCTCCACTTT.

The chain uses TRBV18 and TRBJ1-2; weak D call: TRBD1 (5 bases). The CDR3 contains 16 residues. Germline-derived CDR1 and CDR2 are KGHSH and LQKENI. V gave up 2 bases and J gave up 6 bases, with 19 bases separating them. Here the CDR3 reads CASSPIHGTDHNGYTF. In DNA form, the CDR3 reads TGTGCCAGCTCACCAATCCACGGGACGGACCATAATGGCTACACCTTC.

The chain joins TRBV6-5 to TRBJ2-2; D perhaps matches TRBD1 (5 bases). Trimming cost V 1 base and J 0 bases, with 6 bases left between them. Germline V gives CDR1 MNHEY, CDR2 SVGAGI. The CDR3 loop spans 15 amino acids. The CDR3 spells CASSYWTTNTGELFF. The CDR3 DNA follows: TGTGCCAGCAGTTACTGGACAACGAACACCGGGGAGCTGTTTTTT.

The chain carries TRBV10-3 and TRBJ1-1, with unresolved D. Germline V CDR1 and CDR2: ENHRY, SYGVKD. Trimming left V 0 bases short and J 5 bases short, with 7 bases between. CDR3 length: 13 amino acids. CDR3 amino acids: CAISESMRTEAFF. The CDR3 region has the DNA TGTGCCATCAGTGAGTCAATGCGGACTGAAGCTTTCTTT.

This chain connects TRBV6-2 or TRBV6-3 to TRBJ2-3, with D perhaps matching TRBD2 (6 bases). Deletions cut 4 bases from V and 3 bases from J, with 14 bases between. The germline V gene encodes CDR1 MNHEY and CDR2 SVGEGT. There are 15 residues in the CDR3. The CDR3 spells CASSFGGRETDTQYF. The CDR3 bases are TGTGCCAGCAGTTTTGGAGGGAGAGAAACAGATACGCAGTATTTT.

The chain uses TRBV7-2 and TRBJ2-3; no reliable D call. The germline V gene has CDR1 SGHTA and CDR2 FQGNSA. CDR3 length equals 12 residues. V was cut by 3 bases and J by 7 bases, with 8 bases left in between. The CDR3 region is CASSFPLNTQYF. The CDR3, as DNA: TGTGCCAGCAGCTTCCCCCTAAATACGCAGTATTTT.

CDR3 sequence: CASSPNYPPYNEQFF. The CDR3 region has the DNA TGCGCCAGCAGCCCCAACTATCCCCCCTACAATGAGCAGTTCTTC. The V and J genes are TRBV4-3 and TRBJ2-1; D is uncertain. This CDR3 spans 15 amino acids. The V end was cut by 4 bases, the J end by 2 bases, with 12 bases between. The germline V gene has CDR1 LGHNA and CDR2 YSLEER.

The chain is built from TRBV21-1 and TRBJ1-2; no check of the table's D call, TRBD1, against the DNA was made. TRBV21-1 is recorded as a pseudogene. CDR3 length: 14 amino acids. CDR3 sequence reads: CASSKLGGGYGYTF. CDR3 DNA sequence: TGTGCCAGCAGCAAGTTAGGGGGCGGCTATGGCTACACCTTC.

The V and J genes are TRBV19 and TRBJ2-2, with 8 bases identical to TRBD2. V lost 10 bases to trimming and J lost 7 bases; unmatched junction nucleotides: 14. Germline CDR1 is LNHDA and CDR2 is SQIVND (reference sequence). The CDR3 sequence is 15 residues long. The CDR3 nucleotides are TGTGCCACAAACCCCCAGCGGGGGCGGGTCGGGGAGCTGTTTTTT. Translation gives CATNPQRGRVGELFF. Complete variable domain (other parts from reference TRBV19 and TRBJ2-2): DGGITQSPKYLFRKEGQNVTLSCEQNLNHDAMYWYRQDPGQGLRLIYYSQIVNDFQKGDIAEGYSVSREKKESFPLTVTSAQKNPTAFYLCATNPQRGRVGELFFGEGSRLTVL.

J is TRBJ1-1 and V is TRBV18; no clear D gene. CDR1 and CDR2 from the germline V gene are KGHSH and LQKENI. V lost 1 base to trimming and J lost 7 bases, with 10 bases between them. The CDR3 is 13 residues long. In DNA form, the CDR3 reads TGTGCCAGCTCACCACAAAGTCGACATGAAGCTTTCTTT. It translates to CASSPQSRHEAFF.

The chain combines TRBV29-1 with TRBJ2-5, with 9 bases that match TRBD1. V gave up 5 bases and J gave up 5 bases; unmatched junction bases: 9. This CDR3 has 14 residues. The germline CDR1 and CDR2 sequences are SQVTM and ANQGSEA. CDR3 residues: CSVKGTGIPETQYF. The CDR3 DNA reads as TGCAGCGTTAAAGGGACAGGGATTCCGGAGACCCAGTACTTC.

The genes are TRBV15 and TRBJ1-5; D is unresolved. This CDR3 spans 14 amino acids. Germline CDR1 LNHNV, CDR2 YYDKDF (reference sequence). V shed 3 bases and J shed 3 bases, with 9 bases lying between them. For the CDR3, the DNA is TGTGCCACCAGCAGTCAAACAGCCAATCAGCCCCAGCATTTT. Amino acid sequence: CATSSQTANQPQHF.

The chain carries TRBV24-1 and TRBJ2-5, with 11 bases that match TRBD2. The CDR3 loop spans 17 amino acids. Per germline, CDR1 KGHDR and CDR2 SFDVKD. J lost 4 bases, V lost 3 bases, and 9 bases had no gene match. The CDR3 DNA is TGTGCCACCAGTGATACCCGGACTAGCGGGTTTTCAGAGACCCAGTACTTC. It yields the protein CATSDTRTSGFSETQYF.

V and J are TRBV11-3 and TRBJ2-1; weak D call: TRBD2 (6 bases). The CDR3 has 15 residues. Germline V gives CDR1 SGHNT, CDR2 YENEEA. V was cut by 6 bases and J by 3 bases, with 15 bases left in between. CDR3 nucleotides: TGTGCCAGCAGTTTTCTAGGAGGGATCTACAATGAGCAGTTCTTC. Its protein product is CASSFLGGIYNEQFF.

The V gene is TRBV28, the J gene TRBJ2-7; D may correspond to TRBD1 or TRBD2 (5 bases each). The V gene's germline CDR1 is MDHEN and CDR2 SYDVKM. This CDR3 spans 16 amino acids. Trimming cost V 1 base and J 3 bases, with 16 bases left between them. The CDR3 DNA reads TGTGCCAGCAGTTTATTCTTGGCCCGGGGCGGCTACGAGCAGTACTTC. Translated, it gives CASSLFLARGGYEQYF.

This rearrangement joins TRBV18 to TRBJ1-4, with D perhaps TRBD1 (6 bases). In germline, CDR1 is KGHSH, CDR2 LQKENI. The V and J ends lost 4 bases and 1 base respectively, with 16 bases between them. The CDR3 is made up of 17 amino acids. The CDR3 DNA is TGTGCCAGCTCACGTGGACAGACAATGGGAACTAATGAAAAACTGTTTTTT. The encoded protein is CASSRGQTMGTNEKLFF.

In this sample, this clone turned up a few times. CDR3 nucleotides: TGTGCCAGCAGTTACAACTCAGCGGGGGGGCTTAATGAGCAGTTCTTC. This encodes CASSYNSAGGLNEQFF. The chain has TRBV6-5 and TRBJ2-1, with 10 positions matching TRBD2. Germline CDR1 reads MNHEY; CDR2 reads SVGAGI. This CDR3 is 16 amino acids long. J lost 7 bases, V lost 2 bases, and 8 bases had no gene match.

V gene TRBV27 combines with J gene TRBJ1-5, with D possibly TRBD1 on 5 matching bases. There are 15 residues in the CDR3. Germline V gene data show CDR1 as MNHEY and CDR2 as SMNVEV (reference sequence). V dropped 5 bases and J dropped 6 bases, with 17 bases sitting between them. Here the CDR3 DNA reads TGTGCCAGCAGTATTGGGGCCGACCCGGCTCAGCCCCAGCATTTT. This translates into CASSIGADPAQPQHF.

The CDR3 nucleotides read TGTGCCAGCAGCTTACGGATGGTCCACGAGCAGTACTTC. Its translation: CASSLRMVHEQYF. The V and J genes are TRBV7-2 and TRBJ2-7, with D uncertain. V lost 2 bases and J lost 5, with 10 bases in between. The CDR3 runs to 13 residues. CDR1 is SGHTA, CDR2 FQGNSA, per germline.

This chain links TRBV18 with TRBJ2-1; D possibly corresponds to TRBD2 (5 bases). The CDR3 is 14 amino acids. Germline V gene lookup returns CDR1 KGHSH and CDR2 LQKENI. Trimming shortened V by 2 bases and J by 4 bases, and 9 bases separated the two germline ends. The CDR3 nucleotides read TGTGCCAGCTCACCAGGGAGAAGTTACAATGAGCAGTTCTTC. Translated, it gives CASSPGRSYNEQFF.

The genes are TRBV7-2 and TRBJ2-2; no clear D. The germline gives CDR1 SGHTA, CDR2 FQGNSA. CDR3 length: 16 residues. Trimming cost V 2 bases and J 0 bases, with 10 bases left between them. The CDR3 sequence: CASSLFPPPNTGELFF. The CDR3 nucleotides are TGTGCCAGCAGCTTATTTCCACCACCGAACACCGGGGAGCTGTTTTTT.

The table lists this clone with a few counts. This chain connects TRBV28 to TRBJ1-5; D perhaps matches TRBD1 (5 bases). The CDR3 length is 15 residues. The germline CDR1 and CDR2 sequences are MDHEN and SYDVKM. V lost 8 bases and J 2 bases, leaving 16 bases between the germline ends. Written as DNA, the CDR3 is TGTGCCAGCCTCGAGGGGAGTTACGGCAATCAGCCCCAGCATTTT. It translates to CASLEGSYGNQPQHF. Drawing the rest from reference TRBV28 and TRBJ1-5, the complete variable domain is DVKVTQSSRYLVKRTGEKVFLECVQDMDHENMFWYRQDPGLGLRLIYFSYDVKMKEKGDIPEGYSVSREKKERFSLILESASTNQTSMYLCASLEGSYGNQPQHFGDGTRLSIL.

This chain uses TRBV30 with TRBJ2-5; TRBD2 matches at 8 bases. The CDR3 sequence is 17 residues long. CDR1 is GTSNPN, CDR2 SVGIG, per germline (reference sequence). V shed 1 base and J 3 bases; nucleotides not matched to a gene: 13. This CDR3 is CAWSAWTGLVDEETQYF. DNA of the CDR3: TGTGCCTGGAGTGCCTGGACGGGACTAGTGGATGAAGAGACCCAGTACTTC.